The TCR beta chain under discussion was sequenced for a study of cytomegalovirus exposure and HLA in healthy donors. Concerning this clone: The target antigen is unknown.

Germline V gene lookup returns CDR1 SGDLS and CDR2 YYNGEE. The V gene end was trimmed by 3 bases and the J gene end by 7 bases; junction bases not matched to a gene: 3. This CDR3 has 14 residues. The PCR contained 60 Vbeta and 13 Jbeta primers. The method was immunoSEQ multiplex PCR; TCRdb's version includes in-frame clones alone and lacks a portion of them. The profile shows over 150,000 clones, over 65% of them singletons. Overall study results and limits: V- and J-gene trimming in TCR beta was tied to a missense DCLRE1C variant by an analysis performed later. It was reported that the classifier diagnosed cytomegalovirus status with high specificity and sensitivity in both the original and validation cohorts. Despite most TCR sequences being rare, some public TCRs occurred in many donors.

Donors sampled were nominally healthy, though unrecorded immune exposures were likely. The receptor comes from a woman in her twenties or thirties in good health and CMV-seronegative. What was sequenced was PBMCs. V and J are TRBV9 and TRBJ1-4; the match to TRBD1 covers 10 bases. The CDR3 reads CASSGRDRGEKLFF. The CDR3 nucleotides read TGTGCCAGCAGCGGCCGGGACAGGGGTGAAAAACTGTTTTTT.